These 4 T cell receptor beta chains were sequenced from one sample in a study of shared clonotypes between healthy human individuals. Assay: immunoSEQ multiplex PCR; the TCRdb copy retains only in-frame clones and omits some. The profile shows more than 2,000,000 clones, just over 90% of them singletons. Sequencing was performed on naive CD4+ T cells sorted from blood. As to subset: CD45RA+ positively selected. Receptors were obtained from a man aged 18 to 29 in good health.

The V call is TRBV19, the J call TRBJ1-3; possible D gene TRBD1, 6 bases. This CDR3 has 14 amino acids. Germline V gene data show CDR1 as LNHDA and CDR2 as SQIVND (reference sequence). The germline V and J ends were trimmed by 3 bases and 4 bases, with 10 bases remaining between them. CDR3 nucleotide sequence: TGTGCCAGTAGTATCAACAGGGCCGGAAACACCATATATTTT. Its translation is CASSINRAGNTIYF.

The rearrangement links TRBV6-5 to TRBJ2-7; weak D call: TRBD1 (6 bases). V was pared by 4 bases and J by 1 base, with 14 bases between. Germline loops: CDR1 MNHEY, CDR2 SVGAGI. The CDR3 length is 15 residues. The DNA of the CDR3 is TGTGCCAGCAGTTGGACAGCAGGTAGTTCCTACGAGCAGTACTTC. Translation: CASSWTAGSSYEQYF.

Notes on this clone: Compared with germline, one end of the junction differs, possibly owing to a read error. The J gene is TRBJ1-1, the V gene TRBV10-3, with no clear D. Germline V gene data show CDR1 as ENHRY and CDR2 as SYGVKD. This CDR3 comprises 12 residues. CDR3 residues: CASSYSHLEAFF. Written as DNA, the CDR3 is TGTGCCAGCAGTTACTCACATCTTGAAGCTTTCTTT.

The rearrangement links TRBV6-6 to TRBJ2-5, with TRBD1 identical over 8 bases. The V segment lost 5 bases and the J segment 11 bases; nucleotides outside the gene matches: 13. The CDR3 sequence is 14 residues long. Germline loops: CDR1 MNHNY, CDR2 SVGAGI (reference sequence). Here the CDR3 reads CASSPGQGGAGQYF. In nucleotides, the CDR3 is TGTGCCAGCAGTCCCGGACAGGGCGGAGCTGGGCAGTACTTC.